The present T cell receptor (beta chain) was sequenced within a study of blood T cell repertoires in COVID-19. Study details: T cells, B-cell-depleted T cells, or PBMCs provided the cDNA or gDNA that served as material.

Clones were sequenced by immunoSEQ multiplex PCR, and TCRdb holds only the in-frame ones, with some missing. The sample has approximately 65,000 clones; roughly 80% are singletons. Sequencing input: PBMCs or T cells enriched from blood (not recorded which). This TCR was sampled from a woman in her thirties or forties with acute COVID-19.

CDR3 sequence: CASRKLKPDRIEETQYF. As DNA, the CDR3 is TGTGCCAGCAGAAAGCTCAAACCGGACAGGATCGAAGAGACCCAGTACTTC. The chain links TRBV28 to TRBJ2-5, with TRBD1 matching over 7 bases. The CDR3 is made up of 17 amino acids. From germline, CDR1 is MDHEN and CDR2 SYDVKM. The V segment lost 6 bases and the J segment 3 bases; nucleotides outside the gene matches: 16.